This T cell receptor beta chain came from a study of tumor and adjacent non-tumor tissue in lung cancer. Overall study findings and caveats: Compared with tumor, normal lung showed significantly lower TCR diversity. Patients with more diverse tumor TCRs had worse survival.

Comment on this clonotype: What it binds is not known. Compared with germline, one end of the junction differs, possibly owing to a read error.

Three rounds of nested PCR, following a modified ARM-PCR protocol, produced the TCRbeta library. TCRdb ran MiXCR on the multiplex PCR reads and lists one entry per CDR3 protein. The sample yields roughly 120,000 distinct CDR3 sequences, 84% seen once. RNA was extracted from bulk tissue without any cell sorting. The TCR comes from a man aged 65 to 85 with non-small cell lung cancer. Sequencing was performed on lung tumor tissue.

CDR3 sequence: CSASPGVETQCF. In DNA form, the CDR3 reads TGCAGCGCCTCTCCTGGAGTCGAGACCCAGTGCTTC. The chain links TRBV29-1 to TRBJ2-5; no definite D call. CDR1 SQVTM and CDR2 ANQGSEA come from the germline V gene. The CDR3 runs to 12 residues. Drawing the rest from reference TRBV29-1 and TRBJ2-5, the complete variable domain is SAVISQKPSRDICQRGTSLTIQCQVDSQVTMMFWYRQQPGQSLTLIATANQGSEATYESGFVIDKFPISRPNLTFSTLTVSNMSPEDSSIYLCSASPGVETQCFGPGTRLLVL.